This entry lists 12 T cell receptor beta chains sequenced from one sample in a study of CD8+CD57+ T cells in acquired aplastic anemia. Genomic DNA acted as the template from which TCR beta VDJ combination and CDR3 sequence profiling were carried out. TCRdb re-called the reads with MiXCR, one entry per CDR3 protein. The data show hundreds of thousands of distinct CDR3 sequences, roughly 64% seen once. The sequencing input was sorted CD4+, CD8+, or CD8+CD57+ T cells (not recorded which) from PBMCs. These receptors originate from a human donor in good health, serving as a control.

The chain joins TRBV9 to TRBJ1-6; possible D gene TRBD1, 6 bases. The CDR3 has 14 amino acids. Germline CDR1 reads SGDLS; CDR2 reads YYNGEE. The V gene lost 5 bases and the J gene lost 15 bases, with 21 bases spanning the gap. CDR3 sequence reads: CASSVRGGGSDLHF. DNA of the CDR3: TGTGCCAGCAGTGTCAGGGGAGGAGGATCAGACCTCCACTTT.

In its sample, this clonotype was seen once. The V call is TRBV20-1, the J call TRBJ2-1; D possibly corresponds to TRBD1 (5 bases). The CDR3 contains 13 residues. Germline CDR1 reads DFQATT; CDR2 reads SNEGSKA (reference sequence). CDR3 in amino acids: CSAQQAGYNEQFF. The CDR3 nucleotides read TGCAGCGCGCAGCAGGCAGGGTACAATGAGCAGTTCTTC.

Regarding this clonotype: At one of its ends the junction is not consistent with the germline gene, which may arise from a read error. The chain carries TRBV7-4 and TRBJ2-2, with D possibly matching TRBD2 (7 bases). This CDR3 has 14 amino acids. Looked up from germline, CDR1 is SGHVT and CDR2 is SQSDAQ. In DNA form, the CDR3 reads TGTGCCAGCAGCCAAGGACGGGGTGGGGGGGCGCTGTTTTTT. As protein: CASSQGRGGGALFF.

This clonotype was detected ten times or more. The rearrangement uses TRBV7-2 and TRBJ1-3, with D possibly TRBD1 on 6 matching bases. The germline CDR1 and CDR2 sequences are SGHTA and FQGNSA. V lost 3 bases, J lost 0 bases, and 12 bases lay in between. This CDR3 has 16 amino acids. CDR3 residues: CASSFRGTSSGNTIYF. The CDR3 region has the DNA TGTGCCAGCAGCTTTAGGGGGACAAGCTCTGGAAACACCATATATTTT.

J is TRBJ1-2 and V is TRBV7-3; possibly TRBD1 for D (6 bases). The CDR3 has 14 amino acids. V was cut by 5 bases and J by 7 bases, with 17 bases left in between. Germline values: CDR1 SGHTA, CDR2 FQGTGA. The CDR3 coding sequence is TGTGCCAGCAGCGATGTTCGGACAGCCTCTGGCTACACCTTC. Encoded protein: CASSDVRTASGYTF. Variable domain in full (rest from reference TRBV7-3 and TRBJ1-2): GAGVSQTPSNKVTEKGKYVELRCDPISGHTALYWYRQSLGQGPEFLIYFQGTGAADDSGLPNDRFFAVRPEGSVSTLKIQRTERGDSAVYLCASSDVRTASGYTFGSGTRLTVV.

V and J are TRBV20-1 and TRBJ1-6, with TRBD1 as a possible D gene (6 bases). The V end was cut by 6 bases, the J end by 9 bases, with 21 bases between. CDR1 and CDR2 (germline): DFQATT, SNEGSKA (reference sequence). There are 15 residues in the CDR3. The CDR3 loop is CSAADETQGVSPLHF. CDR3 nucleotides: TGCAGTGCCGCGGATGAAACACAGGGAGTTTCACCCCTCCACTTT.

The chain recombines TRBV9 with TRBJ1-1; 7 nucleotides align to TRBD1. With V trimmed by 4 bases and J by 5 bases, 8 bases remained unmatched. The germline CDR1 and CDR2 sequences are SGDLS and YYNGEE. The CDR3 runs 14 residues. This CDR3 is CASSSPGGGTEAFF. The CDR3 coding sequence is TGTGCCAGCAGCTCCCCAGGGGGGGGTACTGAAGCTTTCTTT.

This clonotype was observed many times. This rearrangement joins TRBV12-3 or TRBV12-4 to TRBJ1-4; D call uncertain. Trimming stripped 8 bases from V and 8 bases from J, with 18 bases between. The CDR3 contains 14 residues. Written as DNA, the CDR3 is TGTGCCAGCCGGTTGGGCACTGCCCAGGAAAAACTGTTTTTT. Its protein product is CASRLGTAQEKLFF.

As to this clonotype: This is likely a read error, given that the CDR3 carries no conserved phenylalanine or tryptophan at its end. This chain uses TRBV11-3 with TRBJ1-6; tentatively, D is TRBD1 (6 bases). Trimming shortened V by 5 bases and J by 10 bases, and 15 bases separated the two germline ends. The CDR3 extends over 14 amino acids. Germline V gene data show CDR1 as SGHNT and CDR2 as YENEEA. In DNA, the CDR3 is TGTGCCAGCAGCAAGGACAGCGAAAACTCACCCCTCCACCTT. Amino acids: CASSKDSENSPLHL.

This clonotype came up a few times. V gene TRBV19 combines with J gene TRBJ2-7, with 12 bases lining up with TRBD2. The CDR3 length is 15 residues. CDR1 LNHDA and CDR2 SQIVND come from the germline V gene (reference sequence). V shed 5 bases and J 2 bases; nucleotides not matched to a gene: 4. CDR3 in amino acids: CASSSSGGAPYEQYF. CDR3 nucleotide sequence: TGTGCCAGTAGTTCTAGCGGGGGGGCACCCTACGAGCAGTACTTC. Drawing the rest from reference TRBV19 and TRBJ2-7, the complete variable domain is DGGITQSPKYLFRKEGQNVTLSCEQNLNHDAMYWYRQDPGQGLRLIYYSQIVNDFQKGDIAEGYSVSREKKESFPLTVTSAQKNPTAFYLCASSSSGGAPYEQYFGPGTRLTVT.

The V call is TRBV15, the J call TRBJ2-3; 10 bases agree with TRBD2. The CDR3 totals 17 residues. J was trimmed by 0 bases and V by 7 bases; bases with no gene match: 10. CDR1 and CDR2 from the germline V gene are LNHNV and YYDKDF (reference sequence). Written as DNA, the CDR3 is TGTGCCACCATCAGGGGTTCTAGCGGGGGTAGCACAGATACGCAGTATTTT. Its translation: CATIRGSSGGSTDTQYF.

The rearrangement uses TRBV4-3 and TRBJ2-3, with D unresolved. The CDR3 is 14 amino acids. Germline CDR1 reads LGHNA; CDR2 reads YSLEER. The germline V and J ends were trimmed by 0 bases and 13 bases, with 17 bases remaining between them. Written as DNA, the CDR3 is TGCGCCAGCAGCCAAGAGGGCCGGGTAGGTTTGAAGTATTTT. Protein sequence: CASSQEGRVGLKYF.